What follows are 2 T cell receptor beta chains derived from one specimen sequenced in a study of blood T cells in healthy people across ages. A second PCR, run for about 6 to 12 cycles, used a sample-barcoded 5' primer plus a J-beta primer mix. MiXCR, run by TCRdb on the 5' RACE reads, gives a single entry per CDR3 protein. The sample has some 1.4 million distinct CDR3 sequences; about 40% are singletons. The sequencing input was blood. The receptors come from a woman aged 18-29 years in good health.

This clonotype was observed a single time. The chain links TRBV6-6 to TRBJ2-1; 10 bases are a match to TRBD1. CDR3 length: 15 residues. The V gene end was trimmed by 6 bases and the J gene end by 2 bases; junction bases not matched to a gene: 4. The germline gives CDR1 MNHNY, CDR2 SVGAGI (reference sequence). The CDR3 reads CASRTGGPPYNEQFF. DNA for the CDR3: TGTGCCAGCAGGACAGGGGGCCCTCCCTACAATGAGCAGTTCTTC.

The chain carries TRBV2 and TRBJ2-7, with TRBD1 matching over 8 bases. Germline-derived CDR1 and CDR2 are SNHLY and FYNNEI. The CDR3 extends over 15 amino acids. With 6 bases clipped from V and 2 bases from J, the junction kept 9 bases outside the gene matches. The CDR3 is CASRRQGLFTYEQYF. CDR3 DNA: TGTGCCAGCAGACGACAGGGGTTATTCACCTACGAGCAGTACTTC.